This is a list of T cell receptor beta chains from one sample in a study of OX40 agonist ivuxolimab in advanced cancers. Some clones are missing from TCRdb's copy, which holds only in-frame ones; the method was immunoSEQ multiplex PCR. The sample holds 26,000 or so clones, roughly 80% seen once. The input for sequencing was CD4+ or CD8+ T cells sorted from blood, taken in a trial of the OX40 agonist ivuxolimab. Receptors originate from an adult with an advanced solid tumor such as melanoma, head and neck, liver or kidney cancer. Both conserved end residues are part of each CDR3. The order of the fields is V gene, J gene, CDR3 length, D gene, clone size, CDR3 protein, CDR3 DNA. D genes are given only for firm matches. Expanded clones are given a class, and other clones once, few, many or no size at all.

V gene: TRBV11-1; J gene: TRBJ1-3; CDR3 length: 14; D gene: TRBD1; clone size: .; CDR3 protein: CASSAGGSGNTIYF; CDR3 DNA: TGTGCCAGCAGCGCAGGGGGCTCTGGAAACACCATATATTTT
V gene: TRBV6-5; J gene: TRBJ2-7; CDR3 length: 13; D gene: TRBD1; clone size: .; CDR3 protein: CASSPRDRTKQYF; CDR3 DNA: TGTGCCAGCAGCCCCCGGGACAGAACAAAGCAGTACTTC
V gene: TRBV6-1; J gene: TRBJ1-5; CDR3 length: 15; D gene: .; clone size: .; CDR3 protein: CASSVEAGAWQPQHF; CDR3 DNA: TGTGCCAGCAGTGTAGAAGCGGGAGCGTGGCAGCCCCAGCATTTT
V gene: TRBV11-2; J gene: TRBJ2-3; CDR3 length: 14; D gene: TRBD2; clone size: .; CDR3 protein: CASSLGGGTDTQYF; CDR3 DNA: TGTGCCAGCAGCTTAGGGGGGGGGACAGATACGCAGTATTTT
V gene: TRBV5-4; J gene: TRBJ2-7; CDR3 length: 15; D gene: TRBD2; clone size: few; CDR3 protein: CASSLRSGGPGEQYF; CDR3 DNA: TGTGCCAGCAGCTTAAGAAGCGGGGGTCCAGGCGAGCAGTACTTC
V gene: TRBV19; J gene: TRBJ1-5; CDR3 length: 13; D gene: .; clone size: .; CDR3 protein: CASRKGGSQPQHF; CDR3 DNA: TGTGCCAGTAGAAAAGGGGGAAGTCAGCCCCAGCATTTT
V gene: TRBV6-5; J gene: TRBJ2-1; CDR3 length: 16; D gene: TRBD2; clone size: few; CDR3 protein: CASSYSGGGAYNEQFF; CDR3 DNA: TGTGCCAGCAGTTACTCGGGCGGGGGGGCGTACAATGAGCAGTTCTTC
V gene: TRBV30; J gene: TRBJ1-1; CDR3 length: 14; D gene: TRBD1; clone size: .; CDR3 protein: CAWSPDRVGTEAFF; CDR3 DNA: TGTGCCTGGAGTCCGGACAGGGTCGGCACTGAAGCTTTCTTT
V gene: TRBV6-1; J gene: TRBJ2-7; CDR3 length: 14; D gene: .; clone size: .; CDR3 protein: CASIYRDRSYEQYF; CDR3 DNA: TGTGCCAGCATTTATCGGGACCGCTCCTACGAGCAGTACTTC
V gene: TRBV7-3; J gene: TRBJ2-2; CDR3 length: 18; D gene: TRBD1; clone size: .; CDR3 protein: CASSLRTGTETNTGELFF; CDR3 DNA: TGTGCCAGCAGCTTACGGACCGGGACAGAAACTAACACCGGGGAGCTGTTTTTT
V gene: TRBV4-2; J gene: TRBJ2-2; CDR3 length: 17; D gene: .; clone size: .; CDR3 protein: CASSQEGTGTSTGELFF; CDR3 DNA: TGTGCCAGCAGCCAAGAAGGTACAGGGACGAGCACCGGGGAGCTGTTTTTT
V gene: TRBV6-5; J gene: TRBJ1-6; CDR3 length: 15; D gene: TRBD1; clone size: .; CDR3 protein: CASSSAGTGGSPLHF; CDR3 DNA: TGTGCCAGCAGTTCCGCCGGGACAGGGGGTTCACCCCTCCACTTT
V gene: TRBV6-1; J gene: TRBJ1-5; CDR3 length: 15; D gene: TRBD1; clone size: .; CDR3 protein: CASVIGQGFNQPQHF; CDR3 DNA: TGTGCCAGCGTTATCGGACAGGGATTCAATCAGCCCCAGCATTTT
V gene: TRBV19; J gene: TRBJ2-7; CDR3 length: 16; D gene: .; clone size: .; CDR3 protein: CAVSRSGGTASYEQYF; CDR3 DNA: TGTGCCGTCAGCCGTTCGGGCGGGACAGCCTCCTACGAGCAGTACTTC
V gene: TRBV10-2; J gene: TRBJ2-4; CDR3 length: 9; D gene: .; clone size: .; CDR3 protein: CASTNIQYF; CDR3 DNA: TGCGCCAGCACAAACATTCAGTACTTC
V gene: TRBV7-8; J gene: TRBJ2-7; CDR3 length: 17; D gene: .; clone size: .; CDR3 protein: CASSAEHGGTPGNEQYF; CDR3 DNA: TGTGCCAGCAGTGCTGAACACGGGGGCACTCCGGGGAACGAGCAGTACTTC
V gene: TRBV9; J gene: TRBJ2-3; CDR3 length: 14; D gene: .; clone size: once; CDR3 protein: CASSVVGWTDTQYF; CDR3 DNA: TGTGCCAGCAGCGTAGTGGGGTGGACAGATACGCAGTATTTT
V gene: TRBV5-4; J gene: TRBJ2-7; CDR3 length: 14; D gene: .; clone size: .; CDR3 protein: CASSLAVQGTEQYF; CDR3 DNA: TGTGCCAGCAGCTTGGCCGTGCAGGGTACCGAGCAGTACTTC
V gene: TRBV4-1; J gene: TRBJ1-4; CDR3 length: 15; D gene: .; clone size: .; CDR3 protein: CASSHQTLGAEKLFF; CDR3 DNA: TGCGCCAGCAGCCACCAGACCTTGGGGGCAGAAAAACTGTTTTTT
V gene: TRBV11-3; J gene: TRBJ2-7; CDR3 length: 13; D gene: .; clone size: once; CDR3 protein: CASSFRGGGEQYF; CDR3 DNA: TGTGCCAGCAGCTTTCGAGGGGGAGGCGAGCAGTACTTC
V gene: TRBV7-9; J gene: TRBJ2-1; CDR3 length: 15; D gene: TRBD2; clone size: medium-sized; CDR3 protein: CASTPLAGKYNEQFF; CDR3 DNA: TGTGCCAGCACCCCACTAGCGGGGAAATACAATGAGCAGTTCTTC
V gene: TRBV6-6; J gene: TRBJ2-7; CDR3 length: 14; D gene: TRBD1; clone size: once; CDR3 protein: CASSTGQGTYEQYF; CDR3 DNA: TGTGCCAGCAGTACTGGACAGGGAACCTACGAGCAGTACTTC
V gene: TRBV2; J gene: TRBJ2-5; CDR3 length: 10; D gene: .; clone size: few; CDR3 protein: CASSRETQYF; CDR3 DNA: TGTGCCAGCAGTCGGGAGACCCAGTACTTC
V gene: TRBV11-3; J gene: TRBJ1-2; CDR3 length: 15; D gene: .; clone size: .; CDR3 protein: CASSSLTDTNYGYTF; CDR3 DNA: TGTGCCAGCAGCTCACTGACGGATACTAACTATGGCTACACCTTC
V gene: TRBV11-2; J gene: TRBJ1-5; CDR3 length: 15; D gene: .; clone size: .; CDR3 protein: CASSLGLISNQPQHF; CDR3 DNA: TGTGCCAGCAGCCTGGGACTTATTAGCAATCAGCCCCAGCATTTT
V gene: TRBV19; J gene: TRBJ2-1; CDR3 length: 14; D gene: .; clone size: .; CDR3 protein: CASSINRRDNEQFF; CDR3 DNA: TGTGCCAGTAGTATAAACCGCAGGGACAATGAGCAGTTCTTC
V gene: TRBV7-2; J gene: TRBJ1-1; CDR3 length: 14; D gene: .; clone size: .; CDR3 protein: CASSLDAGVTEAFF; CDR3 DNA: TGTGCCAGCAGCTTAGATGCGGGGGTCACTGAAGCTTTCTTT
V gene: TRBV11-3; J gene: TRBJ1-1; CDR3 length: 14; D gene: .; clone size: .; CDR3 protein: CASSPKSSNTEAFF; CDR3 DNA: TGTGCCAGCAGCCCCAAGAGCTCGAACACTGAAGCTTTCTTT
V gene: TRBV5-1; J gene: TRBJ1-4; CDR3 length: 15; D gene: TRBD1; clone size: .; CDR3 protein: CASSLAGTGVAKLFF; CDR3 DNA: TGCGCCAGCAGCTTGGCCGGGACAGGGGTCGCAAAACTGTTTTTT
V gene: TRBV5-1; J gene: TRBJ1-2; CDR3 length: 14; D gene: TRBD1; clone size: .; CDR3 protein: CASSLDRGQDGYTF; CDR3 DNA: TGCGCCAGCAGCTTGGACAGGGGGCAGGATGGCTACACCTTC
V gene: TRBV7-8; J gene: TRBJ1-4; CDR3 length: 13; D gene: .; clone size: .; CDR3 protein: CASSLVSRERLFF; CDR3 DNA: TGTGCCAGCAGCTTAGTGTCCAGGGAAAGGCTGTTTTTT
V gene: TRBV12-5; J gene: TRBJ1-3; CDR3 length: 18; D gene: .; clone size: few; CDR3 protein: CASGFLIAGFFSGNTIYF; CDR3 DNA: TGTGCTAGTGGTTTCTTGATTGCGGGCTTTTTCTCTGGAAACACCATATATTTT
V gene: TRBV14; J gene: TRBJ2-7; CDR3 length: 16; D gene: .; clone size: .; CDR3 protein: CASSQDRQGHAYEQCF; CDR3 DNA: TGTGCCAGCAGCCAAGATCGGCAGGGACACGCCTACGAGCAGTGCTTC
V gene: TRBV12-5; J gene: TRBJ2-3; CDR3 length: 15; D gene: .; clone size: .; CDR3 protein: CASGLPLFRGDTQYF; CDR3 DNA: TGTGCTAGTGGTTTGCCCCTATTCCGGGGAGATACGCAGTATTTT
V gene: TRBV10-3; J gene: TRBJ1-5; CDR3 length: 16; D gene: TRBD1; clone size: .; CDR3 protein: CAISESGQGSNQPQHF; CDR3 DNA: TGTGCCATCAGTGAGTCTGGACAGGGGAGTAATCAGCCCCAGCATTTT
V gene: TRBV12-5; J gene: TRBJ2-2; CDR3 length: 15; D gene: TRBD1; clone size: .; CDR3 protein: CASGSKGQRTGELFF; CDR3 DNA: TGTGCTAGTGGTTCCAAGGGACAGCGTACCGGGGAGCTGTTTTTT
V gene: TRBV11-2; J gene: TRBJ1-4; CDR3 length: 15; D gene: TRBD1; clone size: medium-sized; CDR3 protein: CASSFGTGIDEKLFF; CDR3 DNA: TGTGCCAGCAGCTTCGGGACAGGGATAGATGAAAAACTGTTTTTT
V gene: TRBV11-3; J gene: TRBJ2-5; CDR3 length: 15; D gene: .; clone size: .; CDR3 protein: CASSLGMQSQETQYF; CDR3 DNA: TGTGCCAGCAGCTTAGGAATGCAGTCCCAAGAGACCCAGTACTTC
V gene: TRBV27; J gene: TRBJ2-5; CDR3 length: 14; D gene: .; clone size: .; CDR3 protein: CASSSGRAVETQYF; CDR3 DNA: TGTGCCAGCAGTTCGGGAAGGGCGGTGGAGACCCAGTACTTC
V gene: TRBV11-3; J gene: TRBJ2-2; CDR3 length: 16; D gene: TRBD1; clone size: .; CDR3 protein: CASSLSDRGFHGELFF; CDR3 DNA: TGTGCCAGCAGCTTATCGGACAGGGGGTTTCACGGGGAGCTGTTTTTT
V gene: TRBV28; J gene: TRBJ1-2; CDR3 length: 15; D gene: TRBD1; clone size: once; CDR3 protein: CASSHPGGGNYGYTF; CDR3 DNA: TGTGCCAGCAGTCACCCAGGGGGCGGAAACTATGGCTACACCTTC
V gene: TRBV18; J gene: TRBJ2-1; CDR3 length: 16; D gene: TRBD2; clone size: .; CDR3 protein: CASSPRTSGEYNEQFF; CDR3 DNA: TGTGCCAGCTCACCCAGGACTAGCGGGGAGTACAATGAGCAGTTCTTC
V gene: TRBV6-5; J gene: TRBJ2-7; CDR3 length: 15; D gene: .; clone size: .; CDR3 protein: CASSPLSRLGYEQYF; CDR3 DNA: TGTGCCAGCAGCCCGCTCTCTAGGCTCGGCTACGAGCAGTACTTC
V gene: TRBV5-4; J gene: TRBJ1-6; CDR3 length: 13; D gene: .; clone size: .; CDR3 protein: CAGQGSGNSPLHF; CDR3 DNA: TGTGCCGGTCAGGGGTCGGGCAATTCACCCCTCCACTTT
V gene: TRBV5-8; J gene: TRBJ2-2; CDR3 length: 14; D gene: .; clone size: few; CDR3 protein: CASSPRVTTGELFF; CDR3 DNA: TGTGCCAGCAGCCCCAGGGTTACCACCGGGGAGCTGTTTTTT
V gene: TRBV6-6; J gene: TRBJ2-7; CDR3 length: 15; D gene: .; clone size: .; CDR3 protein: CASSYSWDPPYEQYF; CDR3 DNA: TGTGCCAGCAGTTACTCGTGGGATCCCCCCTACGAGCAGTACTTC
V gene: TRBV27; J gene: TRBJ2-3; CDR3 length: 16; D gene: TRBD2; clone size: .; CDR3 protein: CASSPMGGFGTDTQYF; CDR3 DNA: TGTGCCAGCAGCCCTATGGGGGGGTTCGGAACAGATACGCAGTATTTT
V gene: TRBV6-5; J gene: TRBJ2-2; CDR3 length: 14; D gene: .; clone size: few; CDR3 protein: CASIAGINTGELFF; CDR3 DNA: TGTGCCAGCATCGCCGGGATCAACACCGGGGAGCTGTTTTTT
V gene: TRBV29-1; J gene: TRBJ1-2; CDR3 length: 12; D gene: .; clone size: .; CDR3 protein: CSVSSTNYGYTF; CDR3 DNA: TGCAGCGTATCCAGCACTAACTATGGCTACACCTTC
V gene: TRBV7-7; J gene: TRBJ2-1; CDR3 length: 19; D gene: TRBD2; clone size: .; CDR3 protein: CASSSGSSGGGGLYNEQFF; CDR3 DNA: TGTGCTAGCAGCTCGGGAAGTAGCGGGGGGGGTGGACTCTACAATGAGCAGTTCTTC
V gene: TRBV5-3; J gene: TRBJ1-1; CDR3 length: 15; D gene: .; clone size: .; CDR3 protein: CARSPRGAENTEAFF; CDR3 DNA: TGTGCCAGAAGCCCGAGGGGGGCGGAGAACACTGAAGCTTTCTTT
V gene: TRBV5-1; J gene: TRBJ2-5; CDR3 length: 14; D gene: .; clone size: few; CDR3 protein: CASRLTDQRETQYF; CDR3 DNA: TGCGCCAGTAGACTGACCGATCAACGAGAGACCCAGTACTTC